Following are 12 T cell receptor beta chains from one sample sequenced in a study of tissue T cells after allogeneic stem cell transplantation. Time point described: mouse harvest day 7 after allogeneic transplant. Mouse grafts combined 10^7 T-cell-depleted bone marrow cells with 10^6 splenic CD5+ T cells. Produced via immunoSEQ multiplex PCR; TCRdb's table is partial and in-frame only. This sample carries thousands of clones, around half of them seen once, and the ten largest clones take 7.1%. The sample taken for sequencing was gut tissue. The source of these receptors is a female BALB/c mouse given C57BL/6 T cells with graft-versus-host disease after an allogeneic hematopoietic cell transplant.

Relative to its sample, this clone is medium-sized. Gene names follow the mouse nomenclature. CDR3 sequence reads: CASSVGGDEQYF. Incomplete CDR3 DNA: TGTGCCAGCAGTGTGGGGGGGGATGAACAGTAC. The rearrangement uses TRBV13-1 and TRBJ2-7, with 8 bases matching TRBD2. The CDR3 extends 1 residue past the end of the read, so its final part is completed from the germline J gene. V was clipped by 3 bases and J by 5 bases; unmatched bases: 1. CDR1 is NSHNY, CDR2 SYGAGN, per germline. The CDR3 has 12 amino acids.

Notes on this clone: Gene names are the mouse ones. The read halts 1 residue ahead of the CDR3 end, with the missing end drawn from the germline J gene. The gene calls are TRBV19 and TRBJ2-1, with 11 bases fitting TRBD2. The germline gives CDR1 FNHDT, CDR2 SITEND (reference sequence). V gave up 4 bases and J gave up 6 bases; unmatched junction bases: 6. The CDR3 contains 15 residues. The sequenced CDR3 bases are TGTGCCAGCAGTCCCCGACTGGGGGGGGCTGCTGAGCAGTTC. Encoded protein: CASSPRLGGAAEQF. In full, the CDR3 reads CASSPRLGGAAEQFF.

With regard to this clone: The gene symbols are mouse symbols. CDR3 DNA, as far as it was read: TGTGCCAGCAGGCAGGGTAACAACCAGGCTCCGCTT. It yields the protein CASRQGNNQAPL. From start to end, the CDR3 is CASRQGNNQAPLF. The chain has TRBV26 and TRBJ1-5, with a possible D match to TRBD1 (5 bases). The observed sequence ends 1 residue before the CDR3 terminus, with the missing tail filled in from the germline J gene. Per the germline V gene, CDR1 is KGHPV and CDR2 is FQNQEV (reference sequence). V was shortened by 6 bases and J by 0 bases, with 6 bases between the two germline ends. This CDR3 comprises 13 residues.

This clone was seen only a few times. The gene names given are mouse names. The read stops 1 residue short of the end of the CDR3; the missing end is completed from the germline J gene. This chain uses TRBV16 with TRBJ2-7; 7 nucleotides match TRBD2. CDR1 is SGHSA, CDR2 FRNQAP, per germline. V was pared by 0 bases and J by 4 bases, with 3 bases of the junction left unmatched. This CDR3 has 14 amino acids. The chain's CDR3 is CASSLDLGVYEQYF. The CDR3 bases that were read are TGTGCAAGCAGCTTAGATCTGGGGGTTTATGAACAGTAC. The full variable domain, its missing parts supplied by reference TRBV16 and TRBJ2-7, is NAGVIQTPRHKVTGKGQEATLWCEPISGHSAVFWYRQTIVQGLEFLTYFRNQAPIDDSGMPKERFSAQMPNQSHSTLKIQSTQPQDSAVYLCASSLDLGVYEQYFGPGTRLTVL.

This clone is medium-sized in the sample. Any gene name here is a mouse gene name. The missing CDR3 end, 1 residue past where the read stops, is filled in from the germline J gene. The rearrangement uses TRBV26 and TRBJ1-1; D gene unclear. V gave up 2 bases and J gave up 1 base, with 5 bases separating them. The CDR3 has 13 amino acids. Germline V gene data show CDR1 as KGHPV and CDR2 as FQNQEV (reference sequence). CDR3 DNA (partial): TGTGCCAGCAGTCTGCTCAAAAACACAGAAGTCTTC. It translates to CASSLLKNTEVF. From start to end, the CDR3 is CASSLLKNTEVFF.

In regard to this clone: Genes and germline are mouse. The read ends 1 residue early relative to the CDR3; the germline J gene fills the gap. This rearrangement joins TRBV26 to TRBJ2-3; TRBD1 is a possible D gene (6 bases). Germline-derived CDR1 and CDR2 are KGHPV and FQNQEV (reference sequence). Trimming removed 3 bases from V and 0 bases from J, with 10 bases in between. This CDR3 spans 15 amino acids. CDR3 DNA (partial): TGTGCCAGCAGTCTTTGGGACATTAGTGCAGAAACGCTGTAT. Translated, it gives CASSLWDISAETLY. The CDR3 in its entirety is CASSLWDISAETLYF.

In the case of this clone: Germline and genes here are mouse. The read gets to within 1 residue of the CDR3 end, and the germline J gene fills in the rest. J is TRBJ1-4 and V is TRBV26; no clear D. Germline V gives CDR1 KGHPV, CDR2 FQNQEV (reference sequence). There are 13 residues in the CDR3. The germline V and J ends were trimmed by 2 bases and 1 base, with 2 bases remaining between them. The CDR3: CASSLNSNERLFF. CDR3 DNA (partial): TGTGCCAGCAGTCTGAATTCCAACGAAAGATTATTT.

Of note for this clone: Gene names are the mouse ones. The read is 1 residue too short to cover the CDR3 end, so that end is filled in from the germline J gene. V gene TRBV26 combines with J gene TRBJ2-7; 7 nucleotides line up with TRBD1. CDR1 is KGHPV and CDR2 is FQNQEV in the germline V gene (reference sequence). V was pared by 6 bases and J by 1 base, with 3 bases of the junction left unmatched. This CDR3 contains 13 residues. The sequenced part of the CDR3 DNA is TGTGCCAGCAGCCGACAGGGTTCCTATGAACAGTAC. Amino acids: CASSRQGSYEQY. The full-length CDR3 reads as CASSRQGSYEQYF. The variable domain in full, completed from reference TRBV26 and TRBJ2-7, reads NSKVIQTPRYLVKGQGQKAKMRCIPEKGHPVVFWYQQNKNNEFKFLINFQNQEVLQQIDMTEKRFSAECPSNSPCSLEIQSSEAGDSALYLCASSRQGSYEQYFGPGTRLTVL.

This clone was observed a few times. Gene names are the mouse ones. The read halts 1 residue ahead of the CDR3 end, with the missing end drawn from the germline J gene. The rearrangement uses TRBV26 and TRBJ1-3; 7 nucleotides line up with TRBD1. V trimming: 5 bases; J trimming: 3 bases; junction bases outside the gene matches: 4. CDR1 is KGHPV, CDR2 FQNQEV, per germline (reference sequence). The CDR3 sequence is 14 residues long. CDR3 DNA, as far as it was read: TGTGCCAGCAGTGCGGACAGGATTGGAAATACGCTCTAT. Translating it yields CASSADRIGNTLY. From start to end, the CDR3 is CASSADRIGNTLYF.

In the case of this clone: The genes are named according to mouse. Read coverage stops 1 residue before the CDR3 terminus; the germline J gene supplies the remainder. V is TRBV19 and J is TRBJ2-7, with 7 bases aligning to TRBD2. The germline V gene encodes CDR1 FNHDT and CDR2 SITEND (reference sequence). The CDR3 spans 15 residues. The ends lost 5 bases at V and 0 bases at J; junction bases unmatched: 8. The CDR3 region is CASSLGGSSSYEQYF. CDR3 bases read: TGTGCCAGCAGCCTTGGGGGGTCCAGCTCCTATGAACAGTAC.

This clone qualifies as large. Gene names are the mouse ones. The read ends 1 residue shy of where the CDR3 ends; the end is completed using the germline J gene. The V call is TRBV3, the J call TRBJ2-7; D possibly corresponds to TRBD1 (5 bases). V lost 0 bases to trimming and J lost 3 bases, with 6 bases between them. Germline CDR1 and CDR2: SNHLY and FYNGKV (reference sequence). The CDR3 is 13 amino acids. The CDR3 is CASSLADNYEQYF. CDR3 DNA, as far as it was read: TGTGCCAGCAGCTTAGCGGACAACTATGAACAGTAC.

With respect to this clone: The listed genes are named as in mouse. The CDR3 is cut off 1 residue early in the read; its end comes from the germline J gene. V gene TRBV15 combines with J gene TRBJ2-2; the D call may be TRBD1 or TRBD2 (5 bases each). The germline gives CDR1 SGHND, CDR2 FRSKSL. V dropped 1 base and J dropped 4 bases, with 7 bases sitting between them. The CDR3 consists of 14 residues. The CDR3: CASSLGGSTGQLYF. The part of the CDR3 DNA that was read is TGTGCCAGCAGTTTAGGGGGGAGCACCGGGCAGCTCTAC.